This T cell receptor (beta chain) stems from a study of OX40 agonist ivuxolimab in advanced cancers. Study-level background: Head and neck, renal cell, melanoma or hepatocellular carcinoma were the cancers that dose-escalation patients had. Those enrolled were about 80% male, with a mean age of around 60 years and ages from 23 to 79.

The method was immunoSEQ multiplex PCR; TCRdb's version includes in-frame clones alone and lacks a portion of them. This table holds 90,000 to 100,000 clones, 90% found once. CDR1 MNHNY and CDR2 SVGAGI come from the germline V gene (reference sequence). Trimming at V came to 5 bases and at J to 0 bases, leaving 6 bases not matched to a gene. This CDR3 spans 16 amino acids. This clone has just one count. The input for sequencing was CD4+ or CD8+ T cells sorted from blood, taken in a trial of the OX40 agonist ivuxolimab. This receptor was identified in an adult with an advanced solid tumor such as melanoma, head and neck, liver or kidney cancer. The chain uses TRBV6-6 and TRBJ2-3, with 9 bases identical to TRBD1. Here the CDR3 DNA reads TGTGCCAGCAGTCTCGGGACAGGGCATAGCACAGATACGCAGTATTTT. Translating gives CASSLGTGHSTDTQYF.